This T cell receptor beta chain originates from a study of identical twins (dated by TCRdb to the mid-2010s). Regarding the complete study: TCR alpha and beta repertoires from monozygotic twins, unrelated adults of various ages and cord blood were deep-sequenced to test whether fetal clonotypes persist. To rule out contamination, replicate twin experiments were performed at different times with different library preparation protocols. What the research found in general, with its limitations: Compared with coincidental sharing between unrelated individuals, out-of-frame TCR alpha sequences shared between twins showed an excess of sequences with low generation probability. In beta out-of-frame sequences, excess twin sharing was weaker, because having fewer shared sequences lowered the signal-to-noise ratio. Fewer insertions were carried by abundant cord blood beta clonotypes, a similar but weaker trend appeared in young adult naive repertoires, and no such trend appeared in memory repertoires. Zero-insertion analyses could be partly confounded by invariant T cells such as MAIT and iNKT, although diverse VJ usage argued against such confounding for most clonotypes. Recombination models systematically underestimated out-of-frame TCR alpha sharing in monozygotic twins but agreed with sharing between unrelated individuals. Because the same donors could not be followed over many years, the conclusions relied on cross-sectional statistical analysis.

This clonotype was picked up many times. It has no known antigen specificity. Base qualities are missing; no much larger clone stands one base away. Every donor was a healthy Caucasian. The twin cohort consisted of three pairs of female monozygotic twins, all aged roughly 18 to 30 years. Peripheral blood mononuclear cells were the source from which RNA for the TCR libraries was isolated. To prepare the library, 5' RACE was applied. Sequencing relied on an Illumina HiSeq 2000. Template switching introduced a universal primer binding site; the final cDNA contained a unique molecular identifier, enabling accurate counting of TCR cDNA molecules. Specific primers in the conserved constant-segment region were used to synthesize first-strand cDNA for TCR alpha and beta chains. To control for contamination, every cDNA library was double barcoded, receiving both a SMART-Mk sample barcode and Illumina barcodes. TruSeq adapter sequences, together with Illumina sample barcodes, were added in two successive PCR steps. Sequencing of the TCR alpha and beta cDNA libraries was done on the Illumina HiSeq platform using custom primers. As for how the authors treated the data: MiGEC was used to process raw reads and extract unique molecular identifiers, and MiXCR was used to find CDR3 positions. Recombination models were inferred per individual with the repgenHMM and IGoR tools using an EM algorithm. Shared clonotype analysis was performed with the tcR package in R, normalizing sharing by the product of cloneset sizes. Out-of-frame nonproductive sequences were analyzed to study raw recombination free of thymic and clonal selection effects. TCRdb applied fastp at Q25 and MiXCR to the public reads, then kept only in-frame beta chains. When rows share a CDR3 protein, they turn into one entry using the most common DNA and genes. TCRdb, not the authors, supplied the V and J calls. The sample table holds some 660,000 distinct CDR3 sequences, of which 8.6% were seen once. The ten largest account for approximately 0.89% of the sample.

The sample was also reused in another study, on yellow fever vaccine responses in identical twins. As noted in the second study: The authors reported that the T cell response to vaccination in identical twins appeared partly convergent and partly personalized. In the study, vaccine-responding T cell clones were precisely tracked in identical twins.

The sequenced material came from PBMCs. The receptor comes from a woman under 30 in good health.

The CDR3 region reads CASSYFSGGARRVENEQFF. The nucleotide sequence is TGTGCCAGCAGTTACTTTTCGGGCGGGGCAAGAAGGGTGGAGAATGAGCAGTTCTTC. The chain is made from TRBV6-2 or TRBV6-3 and TRBJ2-1; D gene: possibly TRBD2, on 6 matching bases. V loses 1 base of germline sequence and J loses 7 bases, and the interval between the two ends is 26 bases. From its cysteine to its phenylalanine, the CDR3 spans 19 amino acids. Just the 57-base CDR3 DNA is kept, in frame starting at base 1. The CDR1 and CDR2 encoded by the germline V gene are MNHEY and SVGEGT.